This is a list of T cell receptor beta chains from one sample in a study of cytomegalovirus exposure and HLA in healthy donors. Measured with immunoSEQ multiplex PCR; TCRdb has only the in-frame clones, and not every one. The sample totals some 150,000 clones. Sample: PBMCs. These receptors were obtained from a woman aged 18-30 years in good health and CMV-seronegative. Each CDR3 is given with its conserved first and last residue. Fields, in order: V gene, J gene, D gene, CDR3 protein, CDR3 DNA. D genes are given only for firm matches.

v_call: TRBV7-3
j_call: TRBJ2-3
d_call: NA
cdr3_aa: CAGSLTTGMDTQYF
cdr3_nt: TGTGCCGGCAGCTTAACAACGGGGATGGATACGCAGTATTTT

v_call: TRBV11-2
j_call: TRBJ2-7
d_call: TRBD2
cdr3_aa: CASSRTGLAGREQYF
cdr3_nt: TGTGCCAGCAGCAGAACGGGACTAGCGGGACGCGAGCAGTACTTC

v_call: TRBV13
j_call: TRBJ1-1
d_call: TRBD1
cdr3_aa: CASSTWDSTEAFF
cdr3_nt: TGTGCCAGCAGCACCTGGGACAGTACTGAAGCTTTCTTT

v_call: TRBV19
j_call: TRBJ2-1
d_call: NA
cdr3_aa: CASSFDSEWSNEQFF
cdr3_nt: TGTGCCAGTAGTTTCGACAGTGAGTGGTCTAATGAGCAGTTCTTC

v_call: TRBV6-4
j_call: TRBJ1-2
d_call: TRBD1
cdr3_aa: CASSDTGQALYGYTF
cdr3_nt: TGTGCCAGCAGTGACACGGGACAGGCCCTCTATGGCTACACCTTC

v_call: TRBV7-2
j_call: TRBJ2-5
d_call: NA
cdr3_aa: CASSLDSGVQETQYF
cdr3_nt: TGTGCCAGCAGCTTAGACTCCGGGGTTCAAGAGACCCAGTACTTC

v_call: TRBV10-2
j_call: TRBJ1-3
d_call: NA
cdr3_aa: CASSDHFRNTIYF
cdr3_nt: TGCGCCAGCAGTGACCACTTTCGGAACACCATATATTTT

v_call: TRBV7-9
j_call: TRBJ2-3
d_call: NA
cdr3_aa: CASSYTGGGDTQYF
cdr3_nt: TGTGCCAGCAGCTACACCGGCGGCGGGGATACGCAGTATTTT

v_call: TRBV5-6
j_call: TRBJ1-4
d_call: NA
cdr3_aa: CASSQGQGWEKLFF
cdr3_nt: TGTGCCAGCAGCCAGGGACAAGGCTGGGAAAAACTGTTTTTT

v_call: TRBV19
j_call: TRBJ2-3
d_call: NA
cdr3_aa: CARTTGDTQYF
cdr3_nt: TGTGCCAGGACCACAGGGGATACGCAGTATTTT

v_call: TRBV5-5
j_call: TRBJ2-5
d_call: TRBD1
cdr3_aa: CASSLGAGQGRETQYF
cdr3_nt: TGTGCCAGCAGCTTGGGGGCGGGACAGGGGAGAGAGACCCAGTACTTC